The sequence of this T cell receptor (beta chain) was determined in a study of T cell responses to AZD1222 COVID-19 vaccine. Produced via immunoSEQ multiplex PCR; TCRdb's table is partial and in-frame only. The data hold about 150,000 clones, with less than 90% observed a single time. Concerning this clone: Its antigen is not known.

Findings and caveats of the study: At baseline, seropositivity was found in only a handful of AZD1222 recipients. Rises in breadth and depth of Spike-specific TCRs came after two AZD1222 doses. Repertoires were obtained only post-peak T cell response. In a largely white British group with more females than males, clonal diversity was possibly underestimated.

The receptor was derived from an adult in good health. The specimen was peripheral blood, collected on day 0 of MenACWY control vaccination.

CDR3 loop: CASSAGGAGGYNEQFF. The CDR3 DNA reads TGTGCCAGCAGCGCCGGGGGAGCGGGTGGATACAATGAGCAGTTCTTC. V usage is TRBV7-3 and J usage is TRBJ2-1; TRBD2 is a possible D gene (6 bases). The CDR3 consists of 16 residues. The V gene's germline CDR1 is SGHTA and CDR2 FQGTGA. V lost 5 bases to trimming and J lost 4 bases, with 18 bases between them.